These 26 T cell receptor beta chains share one sample of origin, sequenced in a study of CD8 T cells in Susac syndrome. The RNA input was roughly 0.45 to 1 ug, and it was reverse transcribed with random hexamers. Using its own MiXCR run on the immunoSEQ multiplex PCR reads, TCRdb lists one record per CDR3 protein. Of more than 150,000 distinct CDR3 sequences in the sample, approximately 95% were seen once. The sample consisted of CD4+ T cells from PBMCs. The receptors were gathered from a human donor with Susac syndrome.

V gene TRBV4-3 combines with J gene TRBJ1-5, with D unclear. V lost 0 bases, J lost 7 bases, and 13 bases lay in between. The CDR3 is made up of 15 amino acids. The germline gives CDR1 LGHNA, CDR2 YSLEER. The CDR3 region is CASSQDGGVGQPQHF. The CDR3, as DNA: TGCGCCAGCAGCCAAGATGGTGGGGTAGGACAGCCCCAGCATTTT.

The chain has TRBV7-9 and TRBJ2-1; tentatively, D is TRBD1 or TRBD2 (5 bases each). The germline gives CDR1 SEHNR, CDR2 FQNEAQ (reference sequence). Trimming shortened V by 8 bases and J by 2 bases, and 19 bases separated the two germline ends. The CDR3 covers 16 residues. CDR3 loop: CASGALGQRPYNEQFF. The CDR3 bases are TGTGCCAGCGGGGCGCTCGGCCAGCGGCCCTACAATGAGCAGTTCTTC.

The rearrangement links TRBV7-8 to TRBJ2-7; tentatively, D is TRBD2 (5 bases). V was trimmed by 1 base and J by 7 bases, leaving 20 bases between them. The CDR3 sequence is 16 residues long. Germline values: CDR1 SGHVS, CDR2 FQNEAQ. The CDR3: CASSLDLARFSREQYF. The CDR3 nucleotides read TGTGCCAGCAGCTTAGATCTAGCTCGTTTCTCTCGGGAGCAGTACTTC.

Here the CDR3 reads CSVGLAGGPQPPQFF. In DNA form, the CDR3 reads TGCAGCGTTGGTCTAGCGGGAGGACCCCAACCGCCGCAGTTCTTC. The V gene is TRBV29-1, the J gene TRBJ2-1; 11 bases map to TRBD2. Germline V gene data show CDR1 as SQVTM and CDR2 as ANQGSEA. With V trimmed by 4 bases and J by 12 bases, 14 bases remained unmatched. The CDR3 consists of 15 residues.

CDR3 residues: CATSESGRLRETQYF. The CDR3 bases are TGTGCCACCAGTGAGTCGGGACGGCTGAGGGAGACCCAGTACTTC. The chain couples TRBV24-1 to TRBJ2-5; tentatively, D is TRBD1 or TRBD2 (5 bases each). V gave up 4 bases and J gave up 5 bases, with 16 bases separating them. Germline V CDR1 and CDR2: KGHDR, SFDVKD. There are 15 residues in the CDR3.

This chain joins TRBV20-1 and TRBJ2-6; D unresolved. The V gene lost 3 bases and the J gene lost 4 bases, with 7 bases spanning the gap. The CDR3 is 13 residues long. The V gene's germline CDR1 is DFQATT and CDR2 SNEGSKA (reference sequence). CDR3 in amino acids: CSASSAGANVLTF. The CDR3 region has the DNA TGCAGTGCTAGCTCGGCCGGGGCCAACGTCCTGACTTTC.

The chain has TRBV7-2 and TRBJ2-5, with 11 nucleotides matching TRBD2. CDR1 and CDR2 (germline): SGHTA, FQGNSA. The CDR3 runs to 15 residues. Unmatched junction bases numbered 3, after V lost 4 bases and J lost 2 bases. DNA for the CDR3: TGTGCCAGCAGCTCCGGGACTAGCGGACAAGAGACCCAGTACTTC. Its protein product is CASSSGTSGQETQYF.

The CDR3 spells CASSPGLAGAEYEQYF. Written as DNA, the CDR3 is TGTGCCAGCAGCCCAGGACTAGCGGGAGCTGAGTACGAGCAGTACTTC. V gene TRBV9 combines with J gene TRBJ2-7; TRBD2 agrees at 13 bases. This CDR3 region has 16 residues. Germline V gene data show CDR1 as SGDLS and CDR2 as YYNGEE. V trimming: 4 bases; J trimming: 4 bases; junction bases outside the gene matches: 8.

J is TRBJ2-7 and V is TRBV20-1; D unclear. Deletions cut 3 bases from V and 7 bases from J, with 13 bases between. The CDR3 extends over 12 amino acids. The germline V gene has CDR1 DFQATT and CDR2 SNEGSKA (reference sequence). The chain's CDR3 is CSASLLQPEQYF. CDR3 in DNA: TGCAGTGCTAGTCTTTTGCAACCTGAGCAGTACTTC.

This clonotype was recorded once. The V gene is TRBV7-3, the J gene TRBJ1-1; D is uncertain. V lost 5 bases, J lost 0 bases, and 10 bases lay in between. Germline CDR1 and CDR2: SGHTA and FQGTGA. This CDR3 contains 14 residues. Written as DNA, the CDR3 is TGTGCCAGCAGCCAGACCAACATGAACACTGAAGCTTTCTTT. Translating gives CASSQTNMNTEAFF.

The rearrangement uses TRBV4-3 and TRBJ2-7; 10 bases agree with TRBD1. The trim removed 3 bases at V and 2 bases at J, leaving 13 bases unmatched. The CDR3 is made up of 18 amino acids. The germline gives CDR1 LGHNA, CDR2 YSLEER. The CDR3 protein is CASSHQLGDRGLTYEQYF. CDR3 nucleotides: TGCGCCAGCAGCCACCAGCTGGGGGACAGGGGACTTACCTACGAGCAGTACTTC.

The chain recombines TRBV29-1 with TRBJ2-1; D gene uncertain. There are 13 residues in the CDR3. V lost 4 bases and J 2 bases, leaving 9 bases between the germline ends. Germline assignment: CDR1 SQVTM and CDR2 ANQGSEA. The CDR3 coding sequence is TGCAGCGTTGCTCAGGCGACCTACAATGAGCAGTTCTTC. Its protein is CSVAQATYNEQFF.

This clonotype came up once. The genes are TRBV29-1 and TRBJ2-7; TRBD1 matches at 9 bases. The CDR3 length is 15 residues. The J segment lost 3 bases and the V segment lost 1 base, leaving 7 bases of the junction unmatched. CDR1 SQVTM and CDR2 ANQGSEA come from the germline V gene. CDR3 protein: CSVEGRGQGNYEQYF. The CDR3 nucleotides read TGCAGCGTTGAAGGCCGGGGACAGGGTAACTACGAGCAGTACTTC.

V is TRBV4-2 and J is TRBJ2-5; TRBD2 matches 9 bases. This CDR3 has 16 amino acids. J was trimmed by 4 bases and V by 5 bases; bases with no gene match: 11. Germline V gene sequence: CDR1 LGHNA, CDR2 YNFKEQ. CDR3 DNA sequence: TGTGCCAGCAGCGTCCGTAGCGGGAGTCTGGGAGAGACCCAGTACTTC. Its protein is CASSVRSGSLGETQYF.

CDR3: CASTQGVTDTQYF. In DNA, the CDR3 is TGTGCCAGCACTCAGGGGGTCACAGATACGCAGTATTTT. This sequence joins TRBV9 and TRBJ2-3, with 7 bases matching TRBD1. Germline trimming cut 6 bases from V and 2 bases from J; bases unmatched to any gene: 3. The CDR3 extends over 13 amino acids. Germline V lookup: CDR1 SGDLS, CDR2 YYNGEE.

The sample holds one count of this clonotype. The gene calls are TRBV29-1 and TRBJ1-2; TRBD1 might be the D (5 bases). Germline values: CDR1 SQVTM, CDR2 ANQGSEA. V shed 7 bases and J shed 6 bases, with 12 bases lying between them. The CDR3 loop spans 11 amino acids. The CDR3: CSATGLDGYTF. CDR3 bases: TGCAGCGCCACAGGTTTGGATGGCTACACCTTC.

The rearrangement uses TRBV12-3 or TRBV12-4 and TRBJ2-1, with unresolved D. Trimming removed 1 base from V and 8 bases from J, with 18 bases in between. The CDR3 has 16 amino acids. CDR3 in DNA: TGTGCCAGCAGTTTAGTCGAGCAAGGGATTGCGGATGAGCAGTTCTTC. As protein: CASSLVEQGIADEQFF.

The chain uses TRBV2 and TRBJ2-5; 9 nucleotides align to TRBD1. Trimming at V came to 5 bases and at J to 4 bases, leaving 8 bases not matched to a gene. The CDR3 consists of 15 residues. Per germline, CDR1 SNHLY and CDR2 FYNNEI. CDR3 bases: TGTGCCAGCAGTCCCCAAACGACAGGGGGAGAGACCCAGTACTTC. This codes for CASSPQTTGGETQYF.

V usage is TRBV3-1 and J usage is TRBJ2-4; unclear D gene. V was clipped by 1 base and J by 2 bases, with 9 bases between them. The V gene's germline CDR1 is LGHDT and CDR2 YNNKEL (reference sequence). This CDR3 contains 15 residues. The CDR3 loop reads CASSQAPVTKNIQYF. As DNA, the CDR3 is TGTGCCAGCAGCCAAGCTCCAGTAACCAAAAACATTCAGTACTTC.

The chain couples TRBV4-3 to TRBJ2-4, with D uncertain. The CDR3 extends over 15 amino acids. With 0 bases removed from V and 7 bases from J, the gap between germline ends came to 13 bases. Germline V gives CDR1 LGHNA, CDR2 YSLEER. CDR3: CASSQDPQVGNIQYF. CDR3 DNA sequence: TGCGCCAGCAGCCAAGACCCCCAGGTGGGGAACATTCAGTACTTC.

The chain recombines TRBV29-1 with TRBJ2-1; a weak D match, TRBD2 (5 bases). Germline lookup yields CDR1 SQVTM and CDR2 ANQGSEA. This CDR3 has 12 amino acids. V was pared by 7 bases and J by 12 bases, with 19 bases between. CDR3 coding DNA: TGCAGCGCCGAGGGTCAAGGACTCGGGCAGTTCTTC. Protein sequence: CSAEGQGLGQFF.

This clonotype has more than one count but fewer than ten. The chain employs TRBV29-1 and TRBJ2-7; the D gene is possibly TRBD2 (6 bases). The CDR3 spans 13 residues. Germline V CDR1 and CDR2: SQVTM, ANQGSEA. With 5 bases removed from V and 2 bases from J, the gap between germline ends came to 13 bases. CDR3 in DNA: TGCAGCGTTCTAACTAGCCTCCCCTACGAGCAGTACTTC. Amino acid sequence: CSVLTSLPYEQYF.

The count of this clonotype is one. CDR3 protein: CSALSGTGRDGYTF. CDR3 in DNA: TGCAGTGCCCTTTCTGGGACAGGGAGGGATGGCTACACCTTC. V usage is TRBV20-1 and J usage is TRBJ1-2; TRBD1 aligns across 9 bases. This CDR3 has 14 residues. The germline CDR1 and CDR2 sequences are DFQATT and SNEGSKA (reference sequence). Trimming removed 6 bases from V and 6 bases from J; junction bases left unmatched: 11.

The chain carries TRBV5-4 and TRBJ2-5; 12 nucleotides match TRBD2. Germline-derived CDR1 and CDR2 are SGHNT and YYREEE (reference sequence). V dropped 4 bases and J dropped 5; count of bases not matched to a gene: 9. There are 16 residues in the CDR3. The CDR3 coding sequence is TGTGCCAGCAGCCGGACTAGCGGGAAGTGGAGTGAGACCCAGTACTTC. This translates into CASSRTSGKWSETQYF.

The rearrangement links TRBV29-1 to TRBJ1-2; D might be TRBD1 (5 bases). Germline values: CDR1 SQVTM, CDR2 ANQGSEA. The CDR3 totals 12 residues. CDR3 in amino acids: CRGPGDGYGYTF. CDR3 DNA: TGCAGGGGACCCGGGGATGGCTATGGCTACACCTTC. Combining the CDR3 with reference TRBV29-1 and TRBJ1-2 gives the whole variable domain SAVISQKPSRDICQRGTSLTIQCQVDSQVTMMFWYRQQPGQSLTLIATANQGSEATYESGFVIDKFPISRPNLTFSTLTVSNMSPEDSSIYLCRGPGDGYGYTFGSGTRLTVV.

The chain recombines TRBV6-5 with TRBJ1-6; TRBD1 agrees at 7 bases. The CDR3 has 16 residues. J lost 7 bases, V lost 5 bases, and 11 bases had no gene match. Germline CDR1 is MNHEY and CDR2 is SVGAGI. This CDR3 reads CASSNLQGTRNSPLHF. Written as DNA, the CDR3 is TGTGCCAGCAGTAACTTACAGGGGACTAGGAATTCACCCCTCCACTTT.